These 18 T cell receptor beta chains were sequenced from one sample in a study of blood T cell repertoires in COVID-19. Sequencing was performed with immunoSEQ multiplex PCR; in TCRdb, only in-frame clones are kept and a portion is missing. The table records fewer than 90,000 clones, more than 80% of them present only once. Material: peripheral blood. The receptors come from a woman of 80 years or more with active COVID-19.

The chain employs TRBV7-9 and TRBJ2-3; tentative D call: TRBD1 (6 bases). V was trimmed by 8 bases and J by 2 bases, leaving 17 bases between them. The germline CDR1 and CDR2 sequences are SEHNR and FQNEAQ (reference sequence). The CDR3 covers 15 residues. The CDR3 nucleotides read TGTGCCAGCGGGGGCAAGGGAGTGATCACAGATACGCAGTATTTT. Amino acids: CASGGKGVITDTQYF.

This chain uses TRBV7-8 with TRBJ2-3; D might be TRBD2 (5 bases). This CDR3 is built from 14 residues. The germline CDR1 and CDR2 sequences are SGHVS and FQNEAQ. The ends were cut back, 3 bases at V and 3 bases at J, with 10 bases in the middle. DNA of the CDR3: TGTGCCAGCAGCTTGGCGGGCAGGACAGATACGCAGTATTTT. Encoded protein: CASSLAGRTDTQYF.

This sequence joins TRBV5-4 and TRBJ1-4, with D perhaps TRBD1 (6 bases). Trimming shortened V by 1 base and J by 7 bases, and 11 bases separated the two germline ends. Germline CDR1 reads SGHNT; CDR2 reads YYREEE (reference sequence). The CDR3 loop spans 14 amino acids. CDR3 region: CASSLSGVREKLFF. CDR3 sequence (DNA): TGTGCCAGCAGCTTGTCAGGGGTTCGTGAAAAACTGTTTTTT.

The V call is TRBV7-2, the J call TRBJ2-2; D possibly corresponds to TRBD1 (5 bases). V dropped 8 bases and J dropped 6 bases, with 19 bases sitting between them. CDR1 and CDR2 from the germline V gene are SGHTA and FQGNSA. The CDR3 has 15 residues. CDR3 sequence reads: CASRTPGWQAGELFF. The CDR3 DNA sequence: TGTGCCAGCCGTACCCCAGGGTGGCAGGCCGGGGAGCTGTTTTTT.

The V and J genes are TRBV27 and TRBJ2-1; D possibly corresponds to TRBD2 (6 bases). The germline CDR1 and CDR2 sequences are MNHEY and SMNVEV (reference sequence). Trimming cost V 2 bases and J 3 bases, with 14 bases left between them. The CDR3 consists of 16 residues. The DNA of the CDR3 is TGTGCCAGCAGTTTAGCGGGGACGAAGGACTACAATGAGCAGTTCTTC. This codes for CASSLAGTKDYNEQFF.

This chain links TRBV27 with TRBJ1-1, with 7 positions matching TRBD1. The germline V gene encodes CDR1 MNHEY and CDR2 SMNVEV (reference sequence). Trimming took 7 bases from V and 1 from J; bases not matched to a gene: 15. There are 17 residues in the CDR3. In DNA, the CDR3 is TGTGCCAGCATTACCCAGGGACAGTCGGACGGGAACACTGAAGCTTTCTTT. Protein: CASITQGQSDGNTEAFF.

CDR3 sequence (DNA): TGTGCCAGCAAGCGCCTACAGGGAAAGAACTACGAGCAGTACTTC. Protein sequence: CASKRLQGKNYEQYF. V is TRBV27 and J is TRBJ2-7; TRBD1 is a possible D gene (6 bases). Germline V gives CDR1 MNHEY, CDR2 SMNVEV (reference sequence). Trimming pared 7 bases from V and 3 bases from J, leaving 19 bases between. The CDR3 is made up of 15 amino acids.

J is TRBJ2-1 and V is TRBV19, with a possible D match to TRBD1 (7 bases). The CDR3 spans 14 residues. Germline CDR1 reads LNHDA; CDR2 reads SQIVND (reference sequence). Trimming removed 5 bases from V and 8 bases from J, with 16 bases in between. The CDR3 protein is CASSLRGAGHEQFF. As DNA, the CDR3 is TGTGCCAGTAGTCTCAGGGGGGCAGGTCATGAGCAGTTCTTC. Full variable domain (rest looked up from reference TRBV19 and TRBJ2-1): DGGITQSPKYLFRKEGQNVTLSCEQNLNHDAMYWYRQDPGQGLRLIYYSQIVNDFQKGDIAEGYSVSREKKESFPLTVTSAQKNPTAFYLCASSLRGAGHEQFFGPGTRLTVL.

This CDR3 is CASSQEQREWHEQYF. In DNA, the CDR3 is TGTGCCAGCAGCCAAGAACAGCGGGAGTGGCACGAGCAGTACTTC. This chain links TRBV4-2 with TRBJ2-7, with 8 bases aligning to TRBD2. V lost 0 bases, J lost 5 bases, and 6 bases stayed unmatched. Germline values: CDR1 LGHNA, CDR2 YNFKEQ. CDR3 size: 15 residues.

The V gene is TRBV24-1, the J gene TRBJ2-1; D gene uncertain. The CDR3 covers 16 residues. The V end lost 5 bases, the J end lost 0 bases, and 13 bases lay between the germline ends. Germline CDR1 KGHDR, CDR2 SFDVKD. This CDR3 reads CATSAQTPLSYNEQFF. For the CDR3, the DNA is TGTGCCACCAGTGCCCAAACTCCACTCTCCTACAATGAGCAGTTCTTC.

The chain combines TRBV7-2 with TRBJ1-1; no clear D gene. This CDR3 region has 13 residues. The germline V gene encodes CDR1 SGHTA and CDR2 FQGNSA. Between the trimmed V and J ends, which lost 4 bases and 5 bases, there was a span of 11 bases. The CDR3 bases are TGTGCCAGCAGCTATCAAAGCCATACTGAAGCTTTCTTT. Protein product: CASSYQSHTEAFF.

V usage is TRBV3-1 (or the pseudogene TRBV3-2) and J usage is TRBJ2-1, with D hard to call. The CDR3 spans 12 residues. The ends were cut back, 4 bases at V and 10 bases at J, with 11 bases in the middle. Germline V gene sequence: CDR1 LGHDT, CDR2 YNNKEL (reference sequence). As DNA, the CDR3 is TGTGCCAGCAGCCTGGGCCCCCAGGAGCAGTTCTTC. This codes for CASSLGPQEQFF.

The chain combines TRBV18 with TRBJ2-7, with 11 bases that match TRBD1. The CDR3 is 13 amino acids. Germline-derived CDR1 and CDR2 are KGHSH and LQKENI. J was trimmed by 7 bases and V by 6 bases; bases with no gene match: 5. As DNA, the CDR3 is TGTGCCAGCTCTCCCGGGACAGGGGGAGAGCAGTACTTC. Residues: CASSPGTGGEQYF.

V is TRBV10-3 and J is TRBJ2-7; the D gene is possibly TRBD2 (6 bases). The V and J ends lost 8 bases and 2 bases respectively, with 13 bases between them. CDR3 length: 13 amino acids. Germline V CDR1 and CDR2: ENHRY, SYGVKD. The CDR3 sequence is CAIWDFTTYEQYF. The CDR3 nucleotides read TGTGCCATCTGGGACTTCACCACCTACGAGCAGTACTTC.

The chain carries TRBV6-2 or TRBV6-3 and TRBJ2-3; 7 bases are a match to TRBD2. This CDR3 has 18 amino acids. Trimming cost V 2 bases and J 2 bases; bases outside gene matches: 13. From germline, CDR1 is MNHEY and CDR2 SVGEGT. The CDR3, as DNA: TGTGCCAGCAGTTACCGGCGGGAGTTTGTTTCAGACACAGATACGCAGTATTTT. Translating gives CASSYRREFVSDTDTQYF.

This rearrangement joins TRBV5-1 to TRBJ2-5; no clear D gene. V lost 6 bases, J lost 5 bases, and 11 bases lay in between. Per the germline V gene, CDR1 is SGHRS and CDR2 is YFSETQ. This CDR3 region has 12 residues. This CDR3 reads CASTLSRETQYF. As DNA, the CDR3 is TGCGCCAGCACCCTCTCCAGGGAGACCCAGTACTTC.

The genes are TRBV27 and TRBJ2-7; TRBD2 is a possible D gene (5 bases). This CDR3 is 12 amino acids long. Trimming removed 6 bases from V and 10 bases from J, with 16 bases in between. Germline CDR1 and CDR2: MNHEY and SMNVEV (reference sequence). DNA of the CDR3: TGTGCCAGCAGAGACTGGACTCGAACCCAGTACTTC. Amino acids: CASRDWTRTQYF.

The chain links TRBV18 to TRBJ2-5; D is unresolved. Trimming removed 3 bases from V and 9 bases from J, with 20 bases in between. This CDR3 has 15 amino acids. Germline CDR1 reads KGHSH; CDR2 reads LQKENI. CDR3: CASSPTGSANRAQYF. CDR3 sequence (DNA): TGTGCCAGCTCACCGACGGGTTCGGCCAACCGTGCCCAGTACTTC.